This T cell receptor beta chain originates from a study of blood T cell repertoires in COVID-19. Germline trimming cut 4 bases from V and 2 bases from J; bases unmatched to any gene: 20. This CDR3 spans 20 amino acids. From germline, CDR1 is SGHTA and CDR2 FQGTGA. The assay was immunoSEQ multiplex PCR, and TCRdb's table has in-frame clones only and misses some. The top ten clones hold less than 2.5% of a sample with about 50,000 clones, around 86% of them seen once. The TCR was taken from a woman aged 60-75 years with acute or convalescent COVID-19. The chain is built from TRBV7-3 and TRBJ2-3, with 8 nucleotides matching TRBD2. Sequencing was carried out using peripheral blood. The chain's CDR3 is CASSSRGLVGTPSYTDTQYF. CDR3 DNA: TGTGCCAGCAGCTCCCGGGGACTAGTCGGTACCCCCTCTTACACAGATACGCAGTATTTT.